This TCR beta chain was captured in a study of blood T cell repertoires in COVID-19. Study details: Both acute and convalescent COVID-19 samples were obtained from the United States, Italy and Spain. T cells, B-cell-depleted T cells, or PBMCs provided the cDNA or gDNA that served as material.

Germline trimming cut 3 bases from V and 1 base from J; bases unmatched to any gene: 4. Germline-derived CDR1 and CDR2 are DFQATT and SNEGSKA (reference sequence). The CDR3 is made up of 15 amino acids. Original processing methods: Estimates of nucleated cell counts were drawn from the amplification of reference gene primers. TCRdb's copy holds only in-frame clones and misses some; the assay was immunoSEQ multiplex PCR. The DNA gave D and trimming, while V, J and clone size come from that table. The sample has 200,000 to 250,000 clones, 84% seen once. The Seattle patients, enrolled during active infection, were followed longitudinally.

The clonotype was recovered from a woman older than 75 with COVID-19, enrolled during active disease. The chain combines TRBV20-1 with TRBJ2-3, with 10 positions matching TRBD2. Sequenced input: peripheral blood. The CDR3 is CSASSSGRGTDTQYF. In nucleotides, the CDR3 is TGCAGTGCTAGTTCGAGCGGGAGGGGCACAGATACGCAGTATTTT.